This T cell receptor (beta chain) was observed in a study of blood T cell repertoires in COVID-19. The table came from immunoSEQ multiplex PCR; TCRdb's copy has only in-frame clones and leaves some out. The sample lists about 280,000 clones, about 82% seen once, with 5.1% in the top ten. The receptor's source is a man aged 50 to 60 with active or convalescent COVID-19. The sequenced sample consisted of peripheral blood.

This chain's CDR3 is CAWSVSPGQRVTGELFF. Written as DNA, the CDR3 is TGTGCCTGGAGTGTTAGTCCGGGACAAAGGGTAACCGGGGAGCTGTTTTTT. The chain combines TRBV30 with TRBJ2-2, with D tentatively TRBD1 (6 bases). Trimming took 0 bases from V and 5 from J, leaving 19 bases between them. Germline CDR1 reads GTSNPN; CDR2 reads SVGIG (reference sequence). This CDR3 has 17 amino acids.